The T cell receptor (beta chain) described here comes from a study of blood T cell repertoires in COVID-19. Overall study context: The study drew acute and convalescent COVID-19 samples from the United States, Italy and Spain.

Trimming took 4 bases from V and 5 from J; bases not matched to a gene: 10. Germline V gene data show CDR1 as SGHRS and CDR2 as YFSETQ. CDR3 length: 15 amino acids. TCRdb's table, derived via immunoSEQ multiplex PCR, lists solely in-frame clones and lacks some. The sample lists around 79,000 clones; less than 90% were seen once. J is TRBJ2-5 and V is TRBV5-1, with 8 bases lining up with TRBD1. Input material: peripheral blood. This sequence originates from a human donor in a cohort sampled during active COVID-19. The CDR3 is CASSKGQGGTETQYF. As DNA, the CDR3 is TGCGCCAGCAGCAAAGGACAGGGAGGTACGGAGACCCAGTACTTC.